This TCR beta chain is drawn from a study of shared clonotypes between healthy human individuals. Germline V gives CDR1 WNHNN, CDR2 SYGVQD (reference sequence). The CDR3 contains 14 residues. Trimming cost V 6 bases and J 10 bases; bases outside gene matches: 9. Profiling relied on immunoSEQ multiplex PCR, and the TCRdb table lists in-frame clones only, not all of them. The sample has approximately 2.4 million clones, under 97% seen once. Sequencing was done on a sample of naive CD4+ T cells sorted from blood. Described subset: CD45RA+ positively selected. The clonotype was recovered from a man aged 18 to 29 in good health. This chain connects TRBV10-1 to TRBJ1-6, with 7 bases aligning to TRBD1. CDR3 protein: CASSTGTEGSPLHF. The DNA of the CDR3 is TGCGCCAGCAGCACCGGGACAGAGGGATCACCCCTCCACTTT.